This T cell receptor (beta chain) was sequenced for a study of beta chain features in type 1 diabetes. Germline CDR1 and CDR2: SGHAT and FQDESV (reference sequence). V lost 2 bases, J lost 3 bases, and 6 bases lay in between. This CDR3 contains 13 residues. All of the isolated RNA was reverse transcribed, so expressed TCRB transcripts were sequenced. Sequencing used immunoSEQ multiplex PCR; TCRdb keeps in-frame clones, though not all of them. The sample includes some 270,000 clones, roughly 8% of them seen just once. This clone has just a few counts. This rearrangement joins TRBV11-1 to TRBJ2-3; D is possibly TRBD2 (5 bases). Sequencing input: central memory CD4+ T cells from blood. This sequence originates from a woman aged 18-29 years in good health. CDR3 nucleotide sequence: TGTGCCAGCAGCTTATCGGGGACAGATACGCAGTATTTT. Encoded protein: CASSLSGTDTQYF. The full variable domain, rest sourced from reference TRBV11-1 and TRBJ2-3, is EAEVAQSPRYKITEKSQAVAFWCDPISGHATLYWYRQILGQGPELLVQFQDESVVDDSQLPKDRFSAERLKGVDSTLKIQPAELGDSAMYLCASSLSGTDTQYFGPGTRLTVL.